These T cell receptor beta chains were read from a single sample in a study of blood T cell repertoires in COVID-19. Sequencing was performed with immunoSEQ multiplex PCR; in TCRdb, only in-frame clones are kept and a portion is missing. Of approximately 120,000 clones in the sample, 70% to 85% are singletons; the top ten hold 7% to 9%. The sample comprised peripheral blood. The source is a woman aged 80 or over with active or convalescent COVID-19. CDR3s include the opening cysteine and the closing phenylalanine or tryptophan. The order of the fields is clone size, D gene, J gene, V gene, CDR3 protein, CDR3 DNA. D genes are given only for firm matches. Only some rows state a clone size, as once, few, many or a class for expanded clones.

. TRBD1 TRBJ2-1 TRBV9 CASRPGQGHNEQFF TGTGCCAGCAGACCGGGACAGGGCCACAATGAGCAGTTCTTC
. . TRBJ2-5 TRBV5-4 CASSLGTFAEDETQYF TGTGCCAGCAGCCTGGGTACGTTTGCAGAGGATGAGACCCAGTACTTC
. . TRBJ1-1 TRBV3-1/TRBV3-2 CASSLQGWGTEAFF TGTGCCAGCAGCCTACAGGGTTGGGGGACTGAAGCTTTCTTT
. TRBD1 TRBJ2-7 TRBV7-2 CASSQTGQGYEQYF TGTGCCAGCAGCCAAACCGGACAGGGCTACGAGCAGTACTTC
. TRBD2 TRBJ2-7 TRBV19 CASSIASGGPIRYEQYF TGTGCCAGTAGTATAGCGTCGGGAGGGCCGATCCGGTACGAGCAGTACTTC
. TRBD1 TRBJ2-4 TRBV7-2 CASSLGTGENIQYF TGTGCCAGCAGCTTAGGAACAGGGGAAAACATTCAGTACTTC
. . TRBJ2-3 TRBV5-1 CASRQGRWGTDTQYF TGCGCCAGCAGGCAGGGGAGATGGGGAACAGATACGCAGTATTTT
few TRBD1 TRBJ1-2 TRBV27 CASSSYRGESNYGYTF TGTGCCAGCAGTTCCTACAGGGGGGAATCTAACTATGGCTACACCTTC
. TRBD2 TRBJ2-1 TRBV5-1 CASSWASSGRYNEQFF TGCGCCAGCAGCTGGGCTTCTAGCGGGAGGTACAATGAGCAGTTCTTC
. TRBD2 TRBJ2-6 TRBV5-1 CASSLSSGRGANVLTF TGCGCCAGCAGCTTGTCTAGCGGGAGAGGGGCCAACGTCCTGACTTTC
. TRBD2 TRBJ2-7 TRBV27 CATQFLGTSGNYEQYF TGTGCCACCCAGTTCCTCGGGACTAGCGGAAACTACGAGCAGTACTTC
. TRBD1 TRBJ1-6 TRBV6-5 CASSYSGQGRPLHF TGTGCCAGCAGTTACTCGGGACAGGGACGACCCCTCCACTTT
. TRBD2 TRBJ2-7 TRBV3-1/TRBV3-2 CASSREGYEQYF TGTGCCAGCAGCCGGGAGGGATACGAGCAGTACTTC
. TRBD2 TRBJ2-2 TRBV5-1 CASWTLTSGSIGELFF TGCGCCAGCTGGACCTTGACTAGCGGGAGTATCGGGGAGCTGTTTTTT
. . TRBJ2-7 TRBV7-6 CASSEAGGSGQYF TGTGCCAGCTCCGAGGCAGGGGGGTCAGGGCAGTACTTC
. . TRBJ1-1 TRBV5-1 CASSLNGQNTEAFF TGCGCCAGCAGCTTGAATGGACAGAACACTGAAGCTTTCTTT
. TRBD2 TRBJ2-3 TRBV6-1 CASSEYASGKSDTQYF TGTGCCAGCAGTGAATACGCTAGCGGGAAAAGTGATACGCAGTATTTT
. . TRBJ2-7 TRBV7-2 CASSPRWGDPAYEQYF TGTGCCAGCAGCCCCCGCTGGGGAGACCCGGCCTACGAGCAGTACTTC
. TRBD1 TRBJ2-7 TRBV2 CASRGGTGHYEQYF TGTGCCAGCAGGGGTGGGACAGGGCACTACGAGCAGTACTTC
. TRBD2 TRBJ2-5 TRBV9 CASSVNAGGGETQYF TGTGCCAGCAGCGTAAACGCGGGAGGGGGGGAGACCCAGTACTTC
. . TRBJ2-3 TRBV9 CASSVLGTDTDTQYF TGTGCCAGCAGCGTCCTTGGGACTGATACAGATACGCAGTATTTT
once TRBD2 TRBJ2-7 TRBV2 CASRPAGVSYEQYF TGTGCCAGCAGACCAGCGGGAGTCTCCTACGAGCAGTACTTC
. TRBD1 TRBJ2-1 TRBV19 CASNRPGQGLWDEQFF TGTGCCAGTAATAGACCGGGACAGGGTTTATGGGATGAGCAGTTCTTC
once TRBD1 TRBJ1-5 TRBV6-5 CASSSDRGTSNQPQHF TGTGCCAGCAGTTCCGACAGGGGGACCAGCAATCAGCCCCAGCATTTT
. TRBD2 TRBJ2-7 TRBV6-6 CASSRVRTSGMVAYEQYF TGTGCCAGCAGCCGAGTTAGGACTAGCGGGATGGTGGCCTACGAGCAGTACTTC
. TRBD2 TRBJ2-5 TRBV24-1 CATSPGGIQETQYF TGTGCCACCAGTCCGGGAGGGATCCAAGAGACCCAGTACTTC
. TRBD2 TRBJ2-2 TRBV5-1 CASTPRITTSGSTGELFF TGCGCCAGCACCCCCCGAATAACGACTAGCGGGAGTACGGGGGAGCTGTTTTTT
. TRBD2 TRBJ2-1 TRBV4-1 CASSQGSLAGVEQFF TGCGCCAGCAGCCAAGGGTCCCTAGCGGGAGTCGAGCAGTTCTTC